This is a list of T cell receptor beta chains from one sample in a study of T cells in Graves' hyperthyroidism and ophthalmopathy. TCRdb redid the calling of the multiplex PCR reads with MiXCR, one entry per CDR3 protein. The table lists about 720,000 distinct CDR3 sequences, approximately 18% of them singletons. Material for sequencing was blood. Source of these receptors: a woman in her 50s with Graves' hyperthyroidism that later progressed to Graves' ophthalmopathy. CDR3s include the opening cysteine and the closing phenylalanine or tryptophan. D genes are given only for firm matches. Some rows have no size entry. The others give once, few or many, or a class for an expanded clone.

>TRBJ1-5|NA|TRBV12-3/TRBV12-4|many
TGTGCCAGCAGTGCGGATTCTCAGCCCCAGCATTTT
CASSADSQPQHF
>TRBJ1-1|NA|TRBV27|NA
TGTGCCAGCAGTTTATGGAAACAGGGAGGTGAAGCTTTCTTT
CASSLWKQGGEAFF
>TRBJ2-7|TRBD1|TRBV3-1|many
TGTGCCAGCAGTATGGAACAGGGGTTTTCTTTTAGTTCCTACGAGCAGTACTTC
CASSMEQGFSFSSYEQYF
>TRBJ1-1|TRBD1|TRBV20-1|few
TGCAGTGCTAGAGGGAACAGGGGGCGAACTGAAGCTTTCTTT
CSARGNRGRTEAFF
>TRBJ1-2|NA|TRBV6-1|NA
TGTGCCAGCAGTCGTTTACAGGTTTCTAACTATGGCTACACCTTC
CASSRLQVSNYGYTF
>TRBJ2-3|NA|TRBV20-1|many
TGCAGTGCTAGCTCGCTTAGAGATACGCAGTATTTT
CSASSLRDTQYF
>TRBJ1-1|NA|TRBV11-3|many
TGTGCCAGCAGCCGAGGCGCCGGGACAGAAGCTTTCTTT
CASSRGAGTEAFF
>TRBJ2-3|TRBD2|TRBV12-3/TRBV12-4|NA
TGTGCCAGCAGTTTAGACTCATCACGGGGGGGCCCAGATACGCAGTATTTT
CASSLDSSRGGPDTQYF
>TRBJ2-7|NA|TRBV19|NA
TGTGCCACCGGGACTCCTCCCTACGAGCAGTACTTC
CATGTPPYEQYF
>TRBJ2-3|NA|TRBV11-3|many
TGTGCCAGCAGCTTAGGTGCGACACCAAGCACAGATACGCAGTATTTT
CASSLGATPSTDTQYF
>TRBJ1-1|NA|TRBV18|many
TGTGCCAGCTCACCAACGGGTCTGGGGGACACTGAAGCTTTCTTT
CASSPTGLGDTEAFF
>TRBJ2-2|TRBD1|TRBV5-1|NA
TGCGCCAGCAGCTTTACAGGGGGAATGACCGGGGAGCTGTTTTTT
CASSFTGGMTGELFF
>TRBJ2-2|NA|TRBV7-6|few
TGTGCCAGCAGCTTGGATACTAGCTTCGGGGAGCTGTTTTTT
CASSLDTSFGELFF
>TRBJ2-3|NA|TRBV5-1|many
TGCGCCAGCAGCTTGGATCTAGTCGGCCATACGCAGTATTTT
CASSLDLVGHTQYF
>TRBJ2-3|NA|TRBV6-2/TRBV6-3|NA
TGTGCCAGCGGTTACTTCTCCACAGATACGCAGTATTTT
CASGYFSTDTQYF
>TRBJ1-2|NA|TRBV12-3/TRBV12-4|NA
TGTGCCAGCACCCATCCTCACTATGGCTACACCTTC
CASTHPHYGYTF
>TRBJ1-1|NA|TRBV20-1|many
TGCAGTGCTAGAGGACGGTCGAACACTGAAGCTTTCTTT
CSARGRSNTEAFF
>TRBJ1-5|TRBD1|TRBV5-6|few
TGTGCCAGCAGTCGAGACAGGGGTATGGCCAATCAGCCCCAGCATTTT
CASSRDRGMANQPQHF
>TRBJ2-3|TRBD2|TRBV3-1|few
TGTGCCAGCAGCCGATTTCTAGCGGGGGAGATCACAGATACGCAGTATTTT
CASSRFLAGEITDTQYF
>TRBJ2-7|TRBD1|TRBV6-1|many
TGTGCCAGCAGTGAACGGACAGGCTGGGACGAGCAGTACTTC
CASSERTGWDEQYF
>TRBJ2-5|NA|TRBV20-1|many
TGCAGTGCTGCCATCAGGGAGACCCAGTACTTC
CSAAIRETQYF
>TRBJ2-1|NA|TRBV10-3|NA
TGTGCCATCAGTGACCGTGTGGGGCGGCCCAATGAGCAGTTCTTC
CAISDRVGRPNEQFF
>TRBJ1-5|NA|TRBV2|many
TGTGCCAGCAGTGAATACTTTTATAGCAATCAGCCCCAGCATTTT
CASSEYFYSNQPQHF
>TRBJ2-2|NA|TRBV2|many
TGTGCCAGCAGATGGCTAGCGAACACCGGGGAGCTGTTTTTT
CASRWLANTGELFF
>TRBJ2-1|TRBD2|TRBV5-4|NA
TGTGCCAGCAGCTCTAAGCGGGGGGCGGACAATGAGCAGTTCTTC
CASSSKRGADNEQFF
>TRBJ1-1|NA|TRBV11-2|many
TGTGCCAGCAGCTTGTTTGGCAGGGATTCTTGGGGGACGGCTTTCTTT
CASSLFGRDSWGTAFF
>TRBJ2-3|NA|TRBV25-1|few
TGTGCCAGCAGAGATGGAGGGGCCACAGATACGCAGTATTTT
CASRDGGATDTQYF
>TRBJ1-5|NA|TRBV19|many
TGTGCCAGTAGTACCTCCGGGACCGCCGATCATCAGCCCCAGCATTTT
CASSTSGTADHQPQHF
>TRBJ2-7|NA|TRBV14|many
TGTGCCAGCAGCCAAGCCACCGGGGGTTACGAGCAGTACTTC
CASSQATGGYEQYF
>TRBJ1-6|TRBD1|TRBV12-3/TRBV12-4|many
TGTGCCAGCAGTTTAGGTGGGACAGGGCCTCTTAATTCACCCCTCCACTTT
CASSLGGTGPLNSPLHF
>TRBJ2-3|NA|TRBV12-3/TRBV12-4|NA
TGTGCCAGCAGCCCAAAGGATACGCAGTATTTT
CASSPKDTQYF
>TRBJ1-1|NA|TRBV7-9|many
TGTGCCAGCAGCTTAGCGTCCCTTATGAACACTGAAGCTTTCTTT
CASSLASLMNTEAFF
>TRBJ1-2|NA|TRBV10-2|NA
TGCGCCAGCAGCGAGGCGACGTCTGGCTACACCTTC
CASSEATSGYTF
>TRBJ1-6|NA|TRBV7-9|NA
TGTGCCAGCAGTCGGCAGGGAGATAATTCACCCCTCCACTTT
CASSRQGDNSPLHF
>TRBJ1-5|NA|TRBV18|many
TGTGCCAGCTCACCGAGGGGAGGTGGCAATCAGCCCCAGCATTTT
CASSPRGGGNQPQHF
>TRBJ1-2|NA|TRBV12-3/TRBV12-4|many
TGTGCCAGCGGGCAGGGAAACTATGGCTACACCTTC
CASGQGNYGYTF
>TRBJ1-1|TRBD1|TRBV18|many
TGTGCCAGCCCAGACCGGGACAGGGGGCTGAACACTGAAGCTTTCTTT
CASPDRDRGLNTEAFF
>TRBJ2-7|NA|TRBV10-3|NA
TGTGCCATCACCTGGGCCAGCTCCTACGAGCAGTACTTC
CAITWASSYEQYF
>TRBJ2-1|TRBD2|TRBV3-1|few
TGTGCCAGCAGCCCTCTTAGCGGGGGGGCGGATGAGCAGTTCTTC
CASSPLSGGADEQFF
>TRBJ2-7|NA|TRBV7-9|few
TGTGCCAGCAGGGATTCCGAGTTTACCTACGAGCAGTACTTC
CASRDSEFTYEQYF
>TRBJ1-6|NA|TRBV20-1|many
TGCAGTGCTAGTCTCCATGGCGGTCCCTCGTCTGGACCCCTCCACTTT
CSASLHGGPSSGPLHF
>TRBJ2-3|TRBD2|TRBV6-2/TRBV6-3|NA
TGTGCCAGCAGTCCCCGGGGGGGGGCATGGGATACGCAGTATTTT
CASSPRGGAWDTQYF
>TRBJ2-1|TRBD2|TRBV6-1|NA
TGTGCCAGCAGAACCGGGACTAGCGGGGGGGCGGTGAAGTTCTTC
CASRTGTSGGAVKFF
>TRBJ1-2|NA|TRBV3-1|many
TGTGCCAGCAGCGCCCACGGATTGTACTATGGCTACACCTTC
CASSAHGLYYGYTF
>TRBJ2-1|NA|TRBV11-1|many
TGTGCCAGCAGCTTAGTGGCTGAGCAGTTCTTC
CASSLVAEQFF
>TRBJ1-5|NA|TRBV3-1|many
TGTGCCAGCAGCCAAGGATCAGGGTCGAGCAATCAGCCCCAGCATTTT
CASSQGSGSSNQPQHF